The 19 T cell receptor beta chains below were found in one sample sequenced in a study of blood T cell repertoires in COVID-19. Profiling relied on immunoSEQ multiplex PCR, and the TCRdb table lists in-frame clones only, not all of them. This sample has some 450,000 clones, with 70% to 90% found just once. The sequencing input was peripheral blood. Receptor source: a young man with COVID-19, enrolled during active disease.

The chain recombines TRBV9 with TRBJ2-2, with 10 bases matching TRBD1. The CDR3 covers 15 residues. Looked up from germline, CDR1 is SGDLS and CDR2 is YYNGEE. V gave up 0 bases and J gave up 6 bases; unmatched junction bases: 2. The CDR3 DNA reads TGTGCCAGCAGCGTAGCGGGACAGGGGCCCGGGGAGCTGTTTTTT. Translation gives CASSVAGQGPGELFF.

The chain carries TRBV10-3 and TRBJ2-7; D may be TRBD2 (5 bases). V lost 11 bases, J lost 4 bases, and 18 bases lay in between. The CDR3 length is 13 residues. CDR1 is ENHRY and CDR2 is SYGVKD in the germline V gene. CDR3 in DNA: TGTGCCGCGGGCCAACGGGGAAATTACGAGCAGTACTTC. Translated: CAAGQRGNYEQYF.

CDR3 bases: TGCGCCAGCAGCCAGCCCGGAGCCTACGCCGGGGAGCTGTTTTTT. It codes for CASSQPGAYAGELFF. The chain uses TRBV4-1 and TRBJ2-2; D call uncertain. The CDR3 consists of 15 residues. CDR1 and CDR2 from the germline V gene are MGHRA and YSYEKL. V lost 3 bases to trimming and J lost 6 bases, with 14 bases between them.

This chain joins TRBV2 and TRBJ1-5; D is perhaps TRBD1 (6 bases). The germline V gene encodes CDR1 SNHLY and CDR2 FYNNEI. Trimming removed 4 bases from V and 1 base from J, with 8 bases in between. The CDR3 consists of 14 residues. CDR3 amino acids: CASSGTASNQPQHF. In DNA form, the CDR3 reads TGTGCCAGCAGTGGGACAGCGAGCAATCAGCCCCAGCATTTT.

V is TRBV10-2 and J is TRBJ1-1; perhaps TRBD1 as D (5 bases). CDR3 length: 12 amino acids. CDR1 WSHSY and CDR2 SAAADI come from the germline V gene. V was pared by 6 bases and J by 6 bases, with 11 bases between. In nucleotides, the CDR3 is TGCGCCAGCAGCATATCGGGGGCTGAAGCTTTCTTT. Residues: CASSISGAEAFF.

In DNA, the CDR3 is TGTGCCAGCTCACCAGGGCAGGGGGGTAGTTCCTACAATGAGCAGTTCTTC. Its protein product is CASSPGQGGSSYNEQFF. The J gene is TRBJ2-1, the V gene TRBV18; perhaps TRBD1 as D (7 bases). The germline CDR1 and CDR2 sequences are KGHSH and LQKENI. V lost 2 bases, J lost 1 base, and 15 bases lay in between. The length of the CDR3 is 17 residues.

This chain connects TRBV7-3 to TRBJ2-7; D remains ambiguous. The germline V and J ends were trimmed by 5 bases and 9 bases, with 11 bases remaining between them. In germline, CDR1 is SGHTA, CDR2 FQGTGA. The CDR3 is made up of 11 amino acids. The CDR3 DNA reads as TGTGCCAGCAGCCTATGCCGGGTGCAGTACTTC. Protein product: CASSLCRVQYF. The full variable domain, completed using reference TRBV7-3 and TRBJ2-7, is GAGVSQTPSNKVTEKGKYVELRCDPISGHTALYWYRQSLGQGPEFLIYFQGTGAADDSGLPNDRFFAVRPEGSVSTLKIQRTERGDSAVYLCASSLCRVQYFGPGTRLTVT.

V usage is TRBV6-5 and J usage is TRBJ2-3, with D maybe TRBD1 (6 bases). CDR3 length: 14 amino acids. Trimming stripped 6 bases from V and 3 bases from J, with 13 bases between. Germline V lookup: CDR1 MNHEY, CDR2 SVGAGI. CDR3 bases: TGTGCCAGCAGAGAGGCCCAGGGGACAGATACGCAGTATTTT. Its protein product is CASREAQGTDTQYF.

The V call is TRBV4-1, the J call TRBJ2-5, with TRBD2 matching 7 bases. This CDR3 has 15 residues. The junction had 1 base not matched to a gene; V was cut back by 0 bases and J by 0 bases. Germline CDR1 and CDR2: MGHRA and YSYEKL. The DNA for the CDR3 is TGCGCCAGCAGCCAAGAGCGGGGGAACCAAGAGACCCAGTACTTC. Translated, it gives CASSQERGNQETQYF.

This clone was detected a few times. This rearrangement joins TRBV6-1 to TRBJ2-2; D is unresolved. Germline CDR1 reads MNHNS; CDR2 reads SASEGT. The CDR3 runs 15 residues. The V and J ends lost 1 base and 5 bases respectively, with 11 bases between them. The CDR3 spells CASSEVPGWTGELFF. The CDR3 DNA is TGTGCCAGCAGTGAAGTTCCAGGATGGACCGGGGAGCTGTTTTTT.

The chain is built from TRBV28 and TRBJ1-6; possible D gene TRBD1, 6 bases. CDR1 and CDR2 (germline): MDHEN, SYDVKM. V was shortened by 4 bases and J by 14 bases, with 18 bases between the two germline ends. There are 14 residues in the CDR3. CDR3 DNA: TGTGCCAGCAGTTCCGGGACCGGTCAGGGGACCCTCCACTTT. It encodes CASSSGTGQGTLHF.

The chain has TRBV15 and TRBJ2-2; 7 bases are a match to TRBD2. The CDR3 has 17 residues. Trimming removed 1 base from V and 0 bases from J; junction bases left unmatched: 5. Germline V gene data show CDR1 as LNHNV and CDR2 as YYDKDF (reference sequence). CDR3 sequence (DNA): TGTGCCACCAGCAGAGGGGCTAGCGGAACGAACACCGGGGAGCTGTTTTTT. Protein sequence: CATSRGASGTNTGELFF. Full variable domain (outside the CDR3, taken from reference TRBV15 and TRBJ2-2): DAMVIQNPRYQVTQFGKPVTLSCSQTLNHNVMYWYQQKSSQAPKLLFHYYDKDFNNEADTPDNFQSRRPNTSFCFLDIRSPGLGDTAMYLCATSRGASGTNTGELFFGEGSRLTVL.

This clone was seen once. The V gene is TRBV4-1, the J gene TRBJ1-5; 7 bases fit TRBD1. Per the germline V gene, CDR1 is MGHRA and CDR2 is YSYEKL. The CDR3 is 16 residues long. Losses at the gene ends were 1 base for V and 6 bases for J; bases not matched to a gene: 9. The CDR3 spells CASSQGLAGGGQPQHF. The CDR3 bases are TGCGCCAGCAGCCAAGGTTTGGCAGGGGGTGGTCAGCCCCAGCATTTT.

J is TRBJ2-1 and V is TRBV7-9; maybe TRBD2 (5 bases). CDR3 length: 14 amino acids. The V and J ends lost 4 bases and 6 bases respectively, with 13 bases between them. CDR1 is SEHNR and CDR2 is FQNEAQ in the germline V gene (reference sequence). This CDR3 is CASSSTGGRNEQFF. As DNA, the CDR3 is TGTGCCAGCAGCTCCACGGGCGGGCGCAATGAGCAGTTCTTC.

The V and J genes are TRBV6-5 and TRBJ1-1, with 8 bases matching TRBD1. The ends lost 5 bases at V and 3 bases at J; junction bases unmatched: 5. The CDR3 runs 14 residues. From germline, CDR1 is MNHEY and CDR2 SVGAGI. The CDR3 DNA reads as TGTGCCAGCAGTAGACAGGGGAAGGACACTGAAGCTTTCTTT. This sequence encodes CASSRQGKDTEAFF.

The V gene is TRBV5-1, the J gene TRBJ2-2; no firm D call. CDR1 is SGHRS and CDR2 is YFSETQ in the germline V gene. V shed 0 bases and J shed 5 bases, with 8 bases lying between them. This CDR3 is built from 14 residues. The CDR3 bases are TGCGCCAGCAGCTTGGGCGTTGAAACCGGGGAGCTGTTTTTT. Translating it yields CASSLGVETGELFF.

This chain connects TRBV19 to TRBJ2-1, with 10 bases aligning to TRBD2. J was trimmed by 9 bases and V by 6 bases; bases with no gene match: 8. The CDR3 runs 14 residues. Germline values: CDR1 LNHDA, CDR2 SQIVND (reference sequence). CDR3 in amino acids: CASSILAGAGEQFF. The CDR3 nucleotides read TGTGCCAGTAGCATCCTAGCGGGAGCTGGTGAGCAGTTCTTC. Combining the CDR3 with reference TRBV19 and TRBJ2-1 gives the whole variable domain DGGITQSPKYLFRKEGQNVTLSCEQNLNHDAMYWYRQDPGQGLRLIYYSQIVNDFQKGDIAEGYSVSREKKESFPLTVTSAQKNPTAFYLCASSILAGAGEQFFGPGTRLTVL.

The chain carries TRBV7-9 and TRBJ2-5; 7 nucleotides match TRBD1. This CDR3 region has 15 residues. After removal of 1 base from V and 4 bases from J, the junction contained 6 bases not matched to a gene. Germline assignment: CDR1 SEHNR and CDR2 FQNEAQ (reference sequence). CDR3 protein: CASSLETGRGETQYF. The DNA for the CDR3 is TGTGCCAGCAGCTTAGAGACAGGGAGAGGAGAGACCCAGTACTTC.

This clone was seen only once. CDR3 amino acids: CASSPTQVLRQYF. Written as DNA, the CDR3 is TGTGCCAGCAGTCCCACCCAGGTCCTGCGGCAGTACTTC. This chain uses TRBV28 with TRBJ2-7; D gene unclear. The CDR3 extends over 13 amino acids. In germline, CDR1 is MDHEN, CDR2 SYDVKM. V dropped 5 bases and J dropped 9 bases, with 17 bases sitting between them.